This note documents a single T cell receptor beta chain sequence. Its antigen is not identified. Trimming cost V 10 bases and J 8 bases; bases outside gene matches: 6. The germline V gene encodes CDR1 MNHNS and CDR2 SASEGT. This CDR3 has 13 residues. These data originate in a study of PD-1 blockade in classical Hodgkin lymphoma. Overall study: Every 2 weeks, patients got 3 mg/kg intravenous nivolumab. General study points: Patients with a complete response exhibited baseline diversity comparable to newly diagnosed patients.

Assay used: immunoSEQ multiplex PCR; TCRdb lists only in-frame clones, some missing. The sample includes 25,000 to 35,000 clones, roughly 80% of them seen just once. Noted time point: cycle 4 day 1 (C4D1), after about 6 weeks of nivolumab. Each patient's relapse followed autologous stem cell transplantation, and brentuximab vedotin exposure varied. Thawed PBMCs were the source of CD4+ T cells, purified by magnetic negative selection. This chain links TRBV6-1 with TRBJ2-1; 12 nucleotides agree with TRBD2. The sequence came from a human donor with classical Hodgkin lymphoma. Sequencing was performed on CD4+ T cells from blood, taken before the fourth cycle of nivolumab. The CDR3 region is CATRTSGVDEQFF. CDR3 DNA sequence: TGTGCCACCCGGACTAGCGGGGTCGATGAGCAGTTCTTC.